The T cell receptor beta chain under discussion was sequenced for a study of T cells in Graves' hyperthyroidism and ophthalmopathy. V lost 0 bases, J lost 6 bases, and 12 bases lay in between. The CDR3 has 15 amino acids. Per germline, CDR1 SGHRS and CDR2 YFSETQ. In this sample, this clonotype turned up many times. Amplification of TCR beta CDR3 regions used RNA as the template. TCR CDR3 underwent first-round RT-PCR with the HTBI primer set. TCRdb reanalysed the multiplex PCR reads using MiXCR and keeps one entry per CDR3 protein. The sample includes around 450,000 distinct CDR3 sequences, approximately 14% seen only once; the top ten take around 7.7%.

The rearrangement links TRBV5-1 to TRBJ1-4; D might be TRBD1 (6 bases). Source material: blood. This clonotype was sampled from a woman aged 18-29 years with Graves' hyperthyroidism. CDR3 bases: TGCGCCAGCAGCTTGGGATCAGGGGTCGATGAAAAACTGTTTTTT. It is translated as CASSLGSGVDEKLFF.